One sample yielded the 21 T cell receptor beta chains listed below, sequenced in a study of CD8 T cells in Susac syndrome. Random-hexamer reverse transcription was applied to roughly 0.5 to 1 ug RNA. TCRdb ran MiXCR on the immunoSEQ multiplex PCR reads and lists one entry per CDR3 protein. Of 95,000 to 150,000 distinct CDR3 sequences in the sample, around 94% were seen once. The material sequenced was CD8+ T cells from PBMCs. These receptors originate from a human donor with Susac syndrome.

This sequence joins TRBV15 and TRBJ1-1, with TRBD1 matching over 10 bases. The V segment lost 5 bases and the J segment 1 base; nucleotides outside the gene matches: 7. Germline CDR1 and CDR2: LNHNV and YYDKDF (reference sequence). The CDR3 spans 16 residues. The CDR3 region is CATSGGGQGKNTEAFF. The CDR3 DNA follows: TGTGCCACCAGCGGGGGGGGACAGGGGAAGAACACTGAAGCTTTCTTT.

The V gene is TRBV6-5, the J gene TRBJ2-7; tentatively, D is TRBD1 (6 bases). This CDR3 region has 13 residues. The ends were cut back, 8 bases at V and 4 bases at J, with 15 bases in the middle. Germline-derived CDR1 and CDR2 are MNHEY and SVGAGI. CDR3 region: CASATGATYEQYF. In DNA form, the CDR3 reads TGTGCCAGCGCGACAGGAGCGACTTACGAGCAGTACTTC.

The CDR3 nucleotides read TGCGCCAGCAGCTTGGGGGGAGGAGAATACGAGCAGTACTTC. It yields the protein CASSLGGGEYEQYF. The chain combines TRBV5-1 with TRBJ2-7, with D perhaps TRBD2 (6 bases). This CDR3 spans 14 amino acids. The germline V gene has CDR1 SGHRS and CDR2 YFSETQ. The V and J ends lost 0 bases and 4 bases respectively, with 11 bases between them.

The CDR3 DNA follows: TGTGCCAGCAGCCAGGACGCCGGGACAGGGATATACGAGCAGTACTTC. Encoded protein: CASSQDAGTGIYEQYF. The V call is TRBV4-2, the J call TRBJ2-7, with TRBD1 matching 9 bases. The length of the CDR3 is 16 residues. CDR1 LGHNA and CDR2 YNFKEQ come from the germline V gene. J was trimmed by 4 bases and V by 3 bases; bases with no gene match: 10.

This chain links TRBV7-2 with TRBJ2-5, with D possibly matching TRBD1 (6 bases). The V end lost 1 base, the J end lost 1 base, and 10 bases lay between the germline ends. There are 15 residues in the CDR3. Per germline, CDR1 SGHTA and CDR2 FQGNSA. This chain's CDR3 is CASSLVGDTQETQYF. In DNA form, the CDR3 reads TGTGCCAGCAGCTTAGTGGGGGACACCCAAGAGACCCAGTACTTC. The full variable domain, with the rest looked up from reference TRBV7-2 and TRBJ2-5, is GAGVSQSPSNKVTEKGKDVELRCDPISGHTALYWYRQSLGQGLEFLIYFQGNSAPDKSGLPSDRFSAERTGGSVSTLTIQRTQQEDSAVYLCASSLVGDTQETQYFGPGTRLLVL.

The V call is TRBV29-1, the J call TRBJ1-2; unclear D gene. Germline V gene data show CDR1 as SQVTM and CDR2 as ANQGSEA. The CDR3 length is 11 residues. With 3 bases removed from V and 4 bases from J, the gap between germline ends came to 6 bases. This chain's CDR3 is CSVDRLYGYTF. The CDR3 bases are TGCAGCGTTGACCGGCTCTATGGCTACACCTTC.

The V and J genes are TRBV7-9 and TRBJ1-2; D is unclear. The length of the CDR3 is 13 residues. Per germline, CDR1 SEHNR and CDR2 FQNEAQ (reference sequence). V lost 0 bases and J lost 4, with 6 bases in between. The CDR3 loop is CASSLANGYGYTF. Here the CDR3 DNA reads TGTGCCAGCAGCTTAGCGAACGGCTATGGCTACACCTTC.

The J gene is TRBJ1-5, the V gene TRBV21-1; TRBD1, the table's D call, was not compared with the DNA. TRBV21-1 is recorded as a pseudogene. The CDR3 covers 14 residues. The CDR3 is CASNNGTNNQPQHF. Here the CDR3 DNA reads TGTGCCAGCAACAACGGGACGAACAATCAGCCCCAGCATTTT.

V gene TRBV3-1 combines with J gene TRBJ1-2, with TRBD1 as a possible D gene (5 bases). The ends were cut back, 1 base at V and 2 bases at J, with 11 bases in the middle. The length of the CDR3 is 15 residues. Germline CDR1 reads LGHDT; CDR2 reads YNNKEL (reference sequence). The CDR3 is CASSQVPGWNYGYTF. CDR3 nucleotide sequence: TGTGCCAGCAGCCAAGTCCCAGGGTGGAACTATGGCTACACCTTC.

The rearrangement links TRBV6-2 or TRBV6-3 to TRBJ1-2, with D tentatively TRBD1 (6 bases). This CDR3 has 13 residues. Germline V gene lookup returns CDR1 MNHEY and CDR2 SVGEGT. The V gene lost 4 bases and the J gene lost 3 bases, with 9 bases spanning the gap. DNA for the CDR3: TGTGCCAGCAGTTCTGCAGGGGACTATGGCTACACCTTC. This encodes CASSSAGDYGYTF.

The chain uses TRBV7-9 and TRBJ2-7, with D maybe TRBD1 (5 bases). Germline V gene lookup returns CDR1 SEHNR and CDR2 FQNEAQ (reference sequence). The CDR3 runs to 15 residues. V shed 0 bases and J shed 2 bases, with 11 bases lying between them. The CDR3 loop reads CASSLAAGHPYEQYF. Written as DNA, the CDR3 is TGTGCCAGCAGCTTAGCGGCAGGACACCCCTACGAGCAGTACTTC. Based on the CDR3 plus reference TRBV7-9 and TRBJ2-7, the full variable domain is DTGVSQNPRHKITKRGQNVTFRCDPISEHNRLYWYRQTLGQGPEFLTYFQNEAQLEKSRLLSDRFSAERPKGSFSTLEIQRTEQGDSAMYLCASSLAAGHPYEQYFGPGTRLTVT.

The J gene is TRBJ2-7, the V gene TRBV12-3 or TRBV12-4, with 8 bases matching TRBD1. V was pared by 4 bases and J by 2 bases, with 4 bases of the junction left unmatched. The length of the CDR3 is 14 residues. The CDR3 reads CASSYGTGTYEQYF. The CDR3 nucleotides are TGTGCCAGCAGTTACGGGACAGGCACCTACGAGCAGTACTTC.

V usage is TRBV15 and J usage is TRBJ2-5; 10 positions match TRBD2. The germline gives CDR1 LNHNV, CDR2 YYDKDF (reference sequence). V lost 0 bases to trimming and J lost 1 base; unmatched junction nucleotides: 5. The CDR3 loop spans 17 amino acids. The CDR3 nucleotides are TGTGCCACCAGCAGAGATAGGCTAGCGGGGGCCCAAGAGACCCAGTACTTC. Translating it yields CATSRDRLAGAQETQYF.

The chain employs TRBV4-1 and TRBJ2-5; 10 positions match TRBD1. Looked up from germline, CDR1 is MGHRA and CDR2 is YSYEKL. With 4 bases clipped from V and 5 bases from J, the junction kept 10 bases outside the gene matches. The CDR3 contains 16 residues. The CDR3 DNA sequence: TGCGCCAGCAGCCCCGGGACAGGGGCCCTTGCTGAGACCCAGTACTTC. Translated: CASSPGTGALAETQYF.

This clonotype was detected only once. V is TRBV20-1 and J is TRBJ1-1; 8 nucleotides align to TRBD1. The length of the CDR3 is 12 residues. Germline values: CDR1 DFQATT, CDR2 SNEGSKA (reference sequence). V shed 5 bases, J shed 3 bases, and the junction held 2 bases outside the gene matches. CDR3 sequence: CSAATGDTEAFF. CDR3 nucleotides: TGCAGTGCTGCGACAGGGGACACTGAAGCTTTCTTT.

The chain joins TRBV25-1 to TRBJ2-7, with D unclear. The CDR3 is made up of 15 amino acids. Germline V gene sequence: CDR1 MGHDK, CDR2 SYGVNS. V was trimmed by 4 bases and J by 2 bases, leaving 15 bases between them. The CDR3 here is CASSGTAGPTYEQYF. The CDR3 region has the DNA TGTGCCAGCAGTGGGACCGCCGGACCCACCTACGAGCAGTACTTC.

The table lists this clonotype with a count of one. The J gene is TRBJ2-2, the V gene TRBV10-3, with D maybe TRBD1 (5 bases). The V end lost 6 bases, the J end lost 0 bases, and 11 bases lay between the germline ends. CDR3 length: 15 amino acids. CDR1 is ENHRY and CDR2 is SYGVKD in the germline V gene. The CDR3 here is CAIRDTASNTGELFF. CDR3 nucleotide sequence: TGTGCCATCAGGGACACCGCTTCGAACACCGGGGAGCTGTTTTTT.

V usage is TRBV20-1 and J usage is TRBJ1-6, with D unresolved. In germline, CDR1 is DFQATT, CDR2 SNEGSKA (reference sequence). Trimming removed 0 bases at V and 9 bases at J, with 6 bases between. The CDR3 runs 12 residues. The CDR3 is CSARDRISPLHF. CDR3 sequence (DNA): TGCAGTGCTAGAGATCGGATTTCACCCCTCCACTTT.

The chain is built from TRBV15 and TRBJ1-2; D is unresolved. CDR3 length equals 15 residues. Trimming cost V 0 bases and J 8 bases, with 16 bases left between them. Germline assignment: CDR1 LNHNV and CDR2 YYDKDF (reference sequence). The CDR3 is CATSRDPNALLGYTF. The CDR3 DNA sequence: TGTGCCACCAGCAGAGACCCTAATGCCCTCCTCGGCTACACCTTC.

The chain carries TRBV7-8 and TRBJ1-1; possible D gene TRBD1, 5 bases. Trimming left V 5 bases short and J 0 bases short, with 22 bases between. Germline lookup yields CDR1 SGHVS and CDR2 FQNEAQ. The CDR3 is 18 residues long. The CDR3 sequence is CASSLGVGWAPLNTEAFF. DNA for the CDR3: TGTGCCAGCAGCCTGGGGGTAGGATGGGCGCCCCTGAACACTGAAGCTTTCTTT.

V and J are TRBV4-1 and TRBJ2-1; D is unclear. From germline, CDR1 is MGHRA and CDR2 YSYEKL. Deletions cut 1 base from V and 2 bases from J, with 9 bases between. This CDR3 spans 15 amino acids. CDR3 sequence (DNA): TGCGCCAGCAGCCAAGTTAAACAGACCTACAATGAGCAGTTCTTC. Translation: CASSQVKQTYNEQFF.